These T cell receptor beta chains were read from a single sample in a study of T cell responses to AZD1222 COVID-19 vaccine. TCRdb's copy holds only in-frame clones and misses some; the assay was immunoSEQ multiplex PCR. The sample has around 120,000 clones; roughly 92% are singletons. The input for sequencing was peripheral blood, taken 28 days after the second AZD1222 dose. Receptors were obtained from an adult who received the AZD1222 COVID-19 vaccine. CDR3s include the opening cysteine and the closing phenylalanine or tryptophan. Fields, in order: J gene, CDR3 length, V gene, clone size, D gene, CDR3 DNA, CDR3 protein. A D gene is named only where the DNA matches it firmly. Only part of the rows carry a size: once, few, many, or a class if the clone is expanded.

TRBJ1-1 | 14 | TRBV10-3 | - | TRBD1 | TGTGCCATCAGGGACAGGGGGCTATACACTGAAGCTTTCTTT | CAIRDRGLYTEAFF
TRBJ2-5 | 16 | TRBV5-1 | - | TRBD2 | TGCGCCAGCAGCTTGGCCGCTAGCGGGAGGCAAGAGACCCAGTACTTC | CASSLAASGRQETQYF
TRBJ2-7 | 11 | TRBV28 | - | - | TGTGCCAGCAGTTTGACATGGGAGCAGTACTTC | CASSLTWEQYF
TRBJ2-2 | 15 | TRBV5-1 | - | - | TGCGCCAGCTCCGTGGGGGGCGCCAAGGCCGGGGAGCTGTTTTTT | CASSVGGAKAGELFF
TRBJ2-3 | 15 | TRBV5-4 | - | - | TGTGCCAGCAGCTTGGAGGCGGGACGGACAGATACGCAGTATTTT | CASSLEAGRTDTQYF
TRBJ1-4 | 15 | TRBV6-5 | - | TRBD1 | TGTGCCAGCAGCCCCAGGGGGACAACTAATGAAAAACTGTTTTTT | CASSPRGTTNEKLFF
TRBJ2-5 | 14 | TRBV5-1 | - | - | TGCGCCAGCAGCTTGGGGCCCGCCCAAGAGACCCAGTACTTC | CASSLGPAQETQYF
TRBJ2-5 | 14 | TRBV28 | - | TRBD2 | TGTGCCAGCAGTTTATTGGGAGGGGACGAGACCCAGTACTTC | CASSLLGGDETQYF
TRBJ2-1 | 15 | TRBV7-9 | - | TRBD2 | TGTGCCAGCAGCCGCACTAGCGGGAGTGGCAATGAGCAGTTCTTC | CASSRTSGSGNEQFF
TRBJ2-1 | 16 | TRBV10-3 | - | - | TGTGCCATCAGTGAGTCGACCGGGGAACCCTACAATGAGCAGTTCTTC | CAISESTGEPYNEQFF
TRBJ1-1 | 13 | TRBV14 | - | - | TGTGCCAGCAGTAACAGGTGGGACACTGAAGCTTTCTTT | CASSNRWDTEAFF
TRBJ2-3 | 15 | TRBV6-4 | - | - | TGTGCCAGCAGTGTGTCAGGTATCTCCACAGATACGCAGTATTTT | CASSVSGISTDTQYF
TRBJ2-7 | 17 | TRBV16 | - | TRBD1 | TGTGCCAGCAGCCAATCGAAGGGGGCAAATACGGGGATCGAGCAGTACTTC | CASSQSKGANTGIEQYF
TRBJ2-3 | 15 | TRBV6-5 | - | TRBD2 | TGTGCCAGCAGTCCCCCGGGACTAGCGGGGGATACGCAGTATTTT | CASSPPGLAGDTQYF
TRBJ1-6 | 15 | TRBV6-2/TRBV6-3 | once | - | TGTGCCAGCAGTCCAGACAGGACGCATAATTCACCCCTCCACTTT | CASSPDRTHNSPLHF
TRBJ2-7 | 15 | TRBV6-5 | - | TRBD1 | TGTGCCAGCAGGGCCGGACAGGGAAGACTGTACGAGCAGTACTTC | CASRAGQGRLYEQYF
TRBJ1-2 | 17 | TRBV5-1 | - | - | TGCGCCAGCAGCTTGGCCGGGGGGAGAAGGGATGGCTATGGCTACACCTTC | CASSLAGGRRDGYGYTF
TRBJ2-2 | 15 | TRBV5-6 | - | - | TGTGCCAGCAGCTTTCAGGGACAGAACACCGGGGAGCTGTTTTTT | CASSFQGQNTGELFF
TRBJ2-2 | 16 | TRBV18 | - | - | TGTGCCAGCTCACTGGGGGCAGGGACGAACACCGGGGAGCTGTTTTTT | CASSLGAGTNTGELFF
TRBJ1-4 | 14 | TRBV27 | - | TRBD1 | TGTGCCAGCAGTCTCGACAGGGTAGCTGAAAAACTGTTTTTT | CASSLDRVAEKLFF
TRBJ2-5 | 13 | TRBV19 | - | - | TGTGCCAGTAGTATAGGAGAAGGCGAGACCCAGTACTTC | CASSIGEGETQYF
TRBJ1-5 | 15 | TRBV28 | - | - | TGTGCCAGCAGTTTTACCCAGGGAAGCCATCAGCCCCAGCATTTT | CASSFTQGSHQPQHF
TRBJ1-4 | 17 | TRBV30 | once | TRBD1 | TGTGCCTGGAGTGAGCTCCTTCAGGGGGCCGCGGATGAAAAACTGTTTTTT | CAWSELLQGAADEKLFF
TRBJ1-4 | 15 | TRBV7-8 | - | TRBD1 | TGTGCCAGCAGCCCGGCAGGGGGAACTAATGAAAAACTGTTTTTT | CASSPAGGTNEKLFF
TRBJ1-5 | 13 | TRBV7-7 | - | - | TGTGCCAGCAGCTTGGCCCTCGAGGAGCCCCAGCATTTT | CASSLALEEPQHF
TRBJ2-1 | 19 | TRBV19 | - | - | TGTGCCAGTAGTATCGGGGGCTTCATAATAGCGGGTGTCAACAATGAGCAGTTCTTC | CASSIGGFIIAGVNNEQFF
TRBJ2-1 | 15 | TRBV19 | - | - | TGTGCCAGTAGTATAGGACTAGTCTCCTACAATGAGCAGTTCTTC | CASSIGLVSYNEQFF
TRBJ2-3 | 15 | TRBV18 | - | - | TGTGCCAGCTCACCGTTAGTGGGGGGCACAGATACGCAGTATTTT | CASSPLVGGTDTQYF
TRBJ1-2 | 17 | TRBV2 | - | - | TGTGCCAGCAGCTACGTCGGGTCGGGGGGGCCCCTCTATGGCTACACCTTC | CASSYVGSGGPLYGYTF
TRBJ2-7 | 14 | TRBV6-2/TRBV6-3 | few | TRBD1 | TGTGCCAGCAGTATAGGGACAGACTCCTCCGAGCAGTACTTC | CASSIGTDSSEQYF
TRBJ1-1 | 12 | TRBV15 | - | - | TGTGCCACCAGCCCCATGAACACTGAAGCTTTCTTT | CATSPMNTEAFF
TRBJ1-1 | 14 | TRBV19 | - | - | TGTGCCAGTAGTCAACAGGGCGTGAACACTGAAGCTTTCTTT | CASSQQGVNTEAFF
TRBJ2-1 | 15 | TRBV28 | - | - | TGTGCCAGCAGTTTGGGGGGCAGCTCCTACAATGAGCAGTTCTTC | CASSLGGSSYNEQFF
TRBJ1-5 | 17 | TRBV5-6 | - | - | TGTGCCAGCAGCGGCGGTGGGCTTGGGACGAGCAATCAGCCCCAGCATTTT | CASSGGGLGTSNQPQHF
TRBJ2-5 | 14 | TRBV4-3 | - | - | TGCGCCAGCAGCCGGGATCGGGGGAAAGAGACCCAGTACTTC | CASSRDRGKETQYF
TRBJ2-5 | 15 | TRBV9 | - | - | TGTGCCAGCAGCGCCTCAGCGAGTTCTGGGGAGACCCAGTACTTC | CASSASASSGETQYF
TRBJ1-6 | 14 | TRBV28 | - | - | TGTGCCAGCAGTCCGACACGGTTAAATTCACCCCTCCACTTT | CASSPTRLNSPLHF
TRBJ2-1 | 15 | TRBV7-9 | - | - | TGTGCCAGCAGCTCTAACAGGGAAGCCTACAATGAGCAGTTCTTC | CASSSNREAYNEQFF
TRBJ1-5 | 15 | TRBV3-1/TRBV3-2 | - | - | TGTGCCAGCAGCCAAGATGGCAGAGAGAATCAGCCCCAGCATTTT | CASSQDGRENQPQHF
TRBJ2-2 | 14 | TRBV10-2 | - | - | TGCGCCAGCACCCAGGGGTCGGGCACCGGGGAGCTGTTTTTT | CASTQGSGTGELFF
TRBJ2-1 | 13 | TRBV24-1 | once | - | TGTGCCACCAGTGATGGGACCGACAATGAGCAGTTCTTC | CATSDGTDNEQFF
TRBJ2-2 | 13 | TRBV18 | - | - | TGTGCCAGCTCACCACCGGAAAGGGGGGAGCTGTTTTTT | CASSPPERGELFF
TRBJ2-5 | 8 | TRBV7-3 | - | - | TGTGCCAGCAGCCTCAACTACTTC | CASSLNYF
TRBJ1-2 | 14 | TRBV3-1/TRBV3-2 | once | - | TGTGCCAGCAGCCAATGGGGGGCAGGCTATGGCTACACCTTC | CASSQWGAGYGYTF
TRBJ1-2 | 13 | TRBV6-2/TRBV6-3 | few | - | TGTGCCAGCAGTTACGACAGGACAAGAGGCTACACCTTC | CASSYDRTRGYTF
TRBJ1-1 | 15 | TRBV11-3 | - | TRBD1 | TGTGCCAGCAGCAGGTCACAGGGGTCCTCCGCTGAAGCTTTCTTT | CASSRSQGSSAEAFF
TRBJ2-3 | 15 | TRBV27 | once | - | TGTGCCAGCACCAAACCGATCGGGGACGGAGATACGCAGTATTTT | CASTKPIGDGDTQYF
TRBJ1-1 | 14 | TRBV11-3 | - | TRBD1 | TGTGCCAGCAGCTCCGGACAGGGGGCGTCTGAAGCTTTCTTT | CASSSGQGASEAFF
TRBJ2-7 | 14 | TRBV6-2/TRBV6-3 | - | TRBD1 | TGTGCCAGCAGTCCCGTTGGACAGGGGGATGAGCAGTACTTC | CASSPVGQGDEQYF
TRBJ2-1 | 14 | TRBV7-8 | - | TRBD2 | TGTGCCAGCAGCTTAGGCAGACTAGCGAGTGAGCAGTTCTTC | CASSLGRLASEQFF
TRBJ2-5 | 13 | TRBV24-1 | - | - | TGTGCCACCAGTGACGAGATCCCCGAGACCCAGTACTTC | CATSDEIPETQYF
TRBJ2-5 | 14 | TRBV7-2 | - | - | TGTGCCAGCAGCTTAGTGCACTCACGAGAGACCCAGTACTTC | CASSLVHSRETQYF
TRBJ1-5 | 15 | TRBV21-1 | - | - | TGTGCCAGCAGCATACGACAGCTTAGCAATCAGCCCCAGCATTTT | CASSIRQLSNQPQHF